This T cell receptor (beta chain) was recorded in a study of cytomegalovirus exposure and HLA in healthy donors. Study-wide context: Inside one of the first data releases sat about 85 million unique TCRs taken from HLA-typed donors. Genotyping showed 81% of over 350 donors falling in the Caucasian-associated ancestry cluster. Study-wide findings and caveats: Prior analysis indicated that the majority of TCR beta V segments exhibited productivity approximately 87% or approximately 30% of the time. Presence/absence analyses assumed roughly uniform sequencing depth across donors.

The germline V gene encodes CDR1 SGHTS and CDR2 YDEGEE. The CDR3 runs 15 residues. V was trimmed by 1 base and J by 0 bases, leaving 10 bases between them. This clone came up once. Antigen specificity is unknown. With 60 Vbeta and 13 Jbeta primers, the PCR was carried out. Data came from immunoSEQ multiplex PCR; TCRdb stores just in-frame clones and leaves some out. Of approximately 110,000 clones listed, less than 80% are singletons. The sample was PBMCs. This rearrangement joins TRBV5-8 to TRBJ2-5; D remains unclear. The TCR was taken from a man aged 25 to 40 in good health and CMV-seronegative. The CDR3 is CASSLFIRYQETQYF. As DNA, the CDR3 is TGTGCCAGCAGCTTGTTCATTCGGTACCAAGAGACCCAGTACTTC.